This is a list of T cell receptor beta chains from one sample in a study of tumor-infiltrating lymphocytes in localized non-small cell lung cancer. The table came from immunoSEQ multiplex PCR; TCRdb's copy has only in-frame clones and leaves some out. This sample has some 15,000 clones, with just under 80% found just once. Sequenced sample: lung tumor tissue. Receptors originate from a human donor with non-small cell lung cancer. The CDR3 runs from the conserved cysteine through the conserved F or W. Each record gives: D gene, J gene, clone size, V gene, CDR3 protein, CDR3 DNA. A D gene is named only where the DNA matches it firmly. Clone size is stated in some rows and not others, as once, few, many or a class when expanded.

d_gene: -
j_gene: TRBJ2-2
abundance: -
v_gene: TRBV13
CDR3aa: CASSWNGFDTGELFF
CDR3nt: TGTGCCAGCAGCTGGAACGGTTTCGACACCGGGGAGCTGTTTTTT

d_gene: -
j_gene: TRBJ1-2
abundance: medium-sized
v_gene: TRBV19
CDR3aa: CASSIATREGYGYTF
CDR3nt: TGTGCCAGTAGTATAGCCACACGGGAGGGATATGGCTACACCTTC

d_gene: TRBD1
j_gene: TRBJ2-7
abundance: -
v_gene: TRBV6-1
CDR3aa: CASSAEGQVYEQYF
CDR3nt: TGTGCCAGCAGTGCCGAGGGACAGGTTTACGAGCAGTACTTC

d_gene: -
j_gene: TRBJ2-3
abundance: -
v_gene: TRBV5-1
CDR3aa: CASSLRLEQRTTDTQYF
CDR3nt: TGCGCCAGCAGCTTGCGGCTCGAGCAGCGGACGACAGATACGCAGTATTTT

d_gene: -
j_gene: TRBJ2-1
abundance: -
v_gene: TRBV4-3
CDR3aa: CASSQADRHNEQFF
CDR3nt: TGCGCCAGCAGCCAAGCGGATCGGCACAATGAGCAGTTCTTC

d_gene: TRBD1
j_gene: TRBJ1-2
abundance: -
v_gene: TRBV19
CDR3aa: CASSIPSRGRTYGYTF
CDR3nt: TGTGCCAGTAGTATCCCAAGCAGGGGGCGTACTTATGGCTACACCTTC

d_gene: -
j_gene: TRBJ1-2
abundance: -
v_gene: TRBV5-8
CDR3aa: CASSPGPGPYGYTF
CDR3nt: TGTGCCAGCAGCCCGGGACCGGGTCCCTATGGCTACACCTTC

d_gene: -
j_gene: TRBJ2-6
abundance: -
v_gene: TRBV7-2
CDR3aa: CASSFNSLPGANVLTF
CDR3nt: TGTGCCAGCAGCTTTAACAGCCTCCCTGGGGCCAACGTCCTGACTTTC

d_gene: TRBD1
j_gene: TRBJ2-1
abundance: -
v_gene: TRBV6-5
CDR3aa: CASRTHRGRLEQFF
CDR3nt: TGTGCCAGCAGAACACACAGGGGGCGCCTTGAGCAGTTCTTC

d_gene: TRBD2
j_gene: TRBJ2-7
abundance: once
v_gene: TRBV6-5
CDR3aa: CASSYSRESSYEQYF
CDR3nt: TGTGCCAGCAGTTACTCGCGGGAGAGCTCCTACGAGCAGTACTTC

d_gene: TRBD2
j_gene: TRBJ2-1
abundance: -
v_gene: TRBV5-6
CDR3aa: CASSLGLAGVYEQFF
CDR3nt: TGTGCCAGCAGCTTGGGACTCGCGGGGGTCTATGAGCAGTTCTTC

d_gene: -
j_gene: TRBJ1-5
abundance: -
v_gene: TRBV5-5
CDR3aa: CASSRGRGQPQHF
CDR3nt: TGTGCCAGCAGCCGGGGACGAGGCCAGCCCCAGCATTTT

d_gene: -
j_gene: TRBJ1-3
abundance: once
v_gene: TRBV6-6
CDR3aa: CASSPSRDGNTIYF
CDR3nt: TGTGCCAGCAGTCCCTCCCGGGACGGAAACACCATATATTTT

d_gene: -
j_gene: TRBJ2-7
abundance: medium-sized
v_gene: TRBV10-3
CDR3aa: CAISESGGAGGEQYF
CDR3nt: TGTGCCATCAGTGAGTCGGGGGGGGCAGGGGGCGAGCAGTACTTC

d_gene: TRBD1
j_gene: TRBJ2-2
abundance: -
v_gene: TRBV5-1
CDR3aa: CASSSMDRAGELFF
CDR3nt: TGCGCCAGCAGCTCAATGGACAGGGCCGGGGAGCTGTTTTTT

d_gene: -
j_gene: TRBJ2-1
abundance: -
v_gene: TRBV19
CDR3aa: CASSISGVGDEQFF
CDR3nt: TGTGCCAGTAGTATCTCGGGAGTCGGGGATGAGCAGTTCTTC

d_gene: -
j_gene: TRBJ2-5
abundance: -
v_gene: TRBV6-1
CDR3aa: CASSVGEETQYF
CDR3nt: TGTGCCAGCAGTGTTGGGGAAGAGACCCAGTACTTC

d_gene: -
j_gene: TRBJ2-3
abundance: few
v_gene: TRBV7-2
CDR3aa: CASSRTATDTQYF
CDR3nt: TGTGCCAGCAGCCGGACTGCCACAGATACGCAGTATTTT

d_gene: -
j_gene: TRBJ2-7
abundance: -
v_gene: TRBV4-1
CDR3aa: CASSLSDGYEQYF
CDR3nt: TGCGCCAGCAGCCTCTCGGACGGCTACGAGCAGTACTTC

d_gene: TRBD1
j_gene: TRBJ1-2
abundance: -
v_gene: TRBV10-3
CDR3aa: CAISERDRDYGYTF
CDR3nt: TGTGCCATCAGTGAAAGGGACAGGGACTATGGCTACACCTTC

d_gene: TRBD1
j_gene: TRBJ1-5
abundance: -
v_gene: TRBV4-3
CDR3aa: CASSIGTGFDQPQHF
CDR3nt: TGCGCCAGCAGCATCGGGACAGGATTCGATCAGCCCCAGCATTTT

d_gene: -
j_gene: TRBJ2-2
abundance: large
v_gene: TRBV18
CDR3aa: CASSPPMRQGNGELFF
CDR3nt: TGTGCCAGCTCACCACCCATGAGACAAGGGAACGGGGAGCTGTTTTTT

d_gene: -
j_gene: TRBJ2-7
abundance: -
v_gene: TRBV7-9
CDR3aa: CASSLPRGPGDEQYF
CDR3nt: TGTGCCAGCAGCCTCCCGCGGGGTCCGGGGGACGAGCAGTACTTC

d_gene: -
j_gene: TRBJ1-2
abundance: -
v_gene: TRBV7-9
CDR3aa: CASSIGGIYGYTF
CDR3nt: TGTGCCAGCAGCATAGGGGGTATCTATGGCTACACCTTC

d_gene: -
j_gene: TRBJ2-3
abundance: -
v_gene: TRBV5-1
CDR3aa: CASSLGLSTDTQYF
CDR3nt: TGCGCCAGCAGCTTAGGACTAAGCACAGATACGCAGTATTTT

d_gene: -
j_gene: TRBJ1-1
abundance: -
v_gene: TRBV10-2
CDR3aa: CASRTGYTEAFF
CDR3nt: TGCGCCAGCAGAACAGGGTATACTGAAGCTTTCTTT

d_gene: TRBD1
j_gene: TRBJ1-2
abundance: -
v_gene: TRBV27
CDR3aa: CASSPLTGPRYGYTF
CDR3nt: TGTGCCAGCAGTCCTTTGACAGGGCCACGGTATGGCTACACCTTC

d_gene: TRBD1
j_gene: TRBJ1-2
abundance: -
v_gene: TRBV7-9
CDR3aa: CASSSLGQATDYGYTF
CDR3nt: TGTGCCAGCAGCTCCCTGGGACAGGCGACGGACTATGGCTACACCTTC

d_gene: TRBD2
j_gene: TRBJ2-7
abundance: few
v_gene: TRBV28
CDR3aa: CASSGTSGRARGEQYF
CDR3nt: TGTGCCAGCAGTGGGACTAGCGGGAGGGCCAGAGGCGAGCAGTACTTC

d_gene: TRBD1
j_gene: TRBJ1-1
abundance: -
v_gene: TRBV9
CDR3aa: CASSVTAGGETEAFF
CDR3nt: TGTGCCAGCAGCGTAACGGCAGGGGGGGAAACTGAAGCTTTCTTT

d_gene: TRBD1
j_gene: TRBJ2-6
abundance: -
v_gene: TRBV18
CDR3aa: CASSHRDRGPGANVLTF
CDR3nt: TGTGCCAGCTCACACCGGGACAGGGGGCCGGGGGCCAACGTCCTGACTTTC

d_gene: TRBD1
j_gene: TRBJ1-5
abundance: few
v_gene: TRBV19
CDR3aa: CASSRGDRVGSNQPQHF
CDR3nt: TGTGCCAGTAGTAGGGGGGACAGGGTCGGAAGCAATCAGCCCCAGCATTTT